These T cell receptor beta chains were read from a single sample in a study of blood T cell repertoires in COVID-19. TCRdb's copy holds only in-frame clones and misses some; the assay was immunoSEQ multiplex PCR. Among 200,000 to 250,000 clones listed, approximately 80% were seen once. Sequencing input: peripheral blood. These TCRs come from a young man who had recovered from COVID-19. Both conserved end residues are part of each CDR3. D genes are given only for firm matches. Some rows mark clone size as missing; the rest say once, few, many or name a class of expanded clone.

D	V	size	J	DNA	CDR3
-	TRBV7-2	few	TRBJ2-5	TGTGCCAGCAGCACTACAAACAGGGAGACCCAGTACTTC	CASSTTNRETQYF
-	TRBV18	once	TRBJ2-3	TGTGCCAGCTCACTCGGACACGGAACCGGAGATACGCAGTATTTT	CASSLGHGTGDTQYF
-	TRBV5-8	-	TRBJ1-5	TGTGCCAGCAGCTTGCCAGGTCAGTTCAATCAGCCCCAGCATTTT	CASSLPGQFNQPQHF
-	TRBV7-9	-	TRBJ1-2	TGTGCCAGCAGCTATCCCCCCAGGGACTATGGCTACACCTTC	CASSYPPRDYGYTF
TRBD2	TRBV5-1	-	TRBJ2-7	TGCGCCAGCAGCTCGGGACTAGCGGGGGCCTACGAGCAGTACTTC	CASSSGLAGAYEQYF
-	TRBV5-1	-	TRBJ2-7	TGCGCCAGCAGCCTATCCGCCACGTACGAGCAGTACTTC	CASSLSATYEQYF
-	TRBV14	-	TRBJ1-1	TGTGCCAGCAGCCAAGGTCTGGCAGGGGCCGGTACTGAAGCTTTCTTT	CASSQGLAGAGTEAFF
-	TRBV29-1	once	TRBJ1-4	TGCAGCGTTTATTCTTCCCCGAATGAAAAACTGTTTTTT	CSVYSSPNEKLFF
-	TRBV11-2	-	TRBJ2-5	TGTGCCAGCAGCTTTTTCCAGGGAGAGACCCAGTACTTC	CASSFFQGETQYF
-	TRBV4-1	-	TRBJ2-1	TGCGCCAGCAGCCAGGGCGGGGTCTCCTACAATGAGCAGTTCTTC	CASSQGGVSYNEQFF
-	TRBV2	-	TRBJ2-5	TGTGCCAGCAAGGAGACGGGGGTCGAGACCCAGTACTTC	CASKETGVETQYF
TRBD1	TRBV28	-	TRBJ2-3	TGTGCCAGCCGCTCACCGGGACAGCTCACAGATACGCAGTATTTT	CASRSPGQLTDTQYF
-	TRBV7-2	-	TRBJ2-4	TGTGCCAGCAGCAAAAACAGAGAAAACATTCAGTACTTC	CASSKNRENIQYF
TRBD1	TRBV29-1	-	TRBJ1-1	TGCAGCGGGCAGGGGGCGCGTAGCACTGAAGCTTTCTTT	CSGQGARSTEAFF
-	TRBV10-1	-	TRBJ2-3	TGCGCCAGCAGTGATGATAGCGGATCAGATACGCAGTATTTT	CASSDDSGSDTQYF
-	TRBV7-9	-	TRBJ1-5	TGTGCCAGCAGCCCGGGGTCCTTTAATGGCAATCAGCCCCAGCATTTT	CASSPGSFNGNQPQHF
-	TRBV2	-	TRBJ1-2	TGTGCCAGCACCGGACAGCTCCCTAACTATGGCTACACCTTC	CASTGQLPNYGYTF
-	TRBV5-6	once	TRBJ1-5	TGTGCCAGCAGCCGCGGAGATTATAGCAATCAGCCCCAGCATTTT	CASSRGDYSNQPQHF
TRBD2	TRBV5-1	-	TRBJ2-3	TGCGCCAGCAGCTTAACTAGCGGGGGCACAGATACGCAGTATTTT	CASSLTSGGTDTQYF
-	TRBV11-1	-	TRBJ1-4	TGTGCCAGCAGCTTGGGGGCGTTGAGGCGCGGTGAAAAACTGTTTTTT	CASSLGALRRGEKLFF
TRBD1	TRBV19	few	TRBJ1-5	TGTGCCAGTAGTATAGCAGGGGGCACTCAGCCCCAGCATTTT	CASSIAGGTQPQHF
-	TRBV7-2	-	TRBJ2-5	TGTGCCAGCAGCTTGGTCAGGGCCCTAGGGGAGACCCAGTACTTC	CASSLVRALGETQYF
-	TRBV2	-	TRBJ2-3	TGTGCCAGCACTGGAGGGGTCGCAGATACGCAGTATTTT	CASTGGVADTQYF
TRBD1	TRBV9	-	TRBJ1-3	TGTGCCAGCAGCGGGACAGGGGGTGCCAACACCATATATTTT	CASSGTGGANTIYF
-	TRBV6-5	-	TRBJ2-7	TGTGCCAGCAGCTACTATAGAGGCTCCTACGAGCAGTACTTC	CASSYYRGSYEQYF
TRBD1	TRBV15	few	TRBJ2-4	TGTGCCACCCAGGGGGTAAGGGGACAGGTAGCCAAAAACATTCAGTACTTC	CATQGVRGQVAKNIQYF
-	TRBV5-1	-	TRBJ2-3	TGCGCCAGCAGCTTGGAATCGGGAATCGGAGATACGCAGTATTTT	CASSLESGIGDTQYF
-	TRBV19	-	TRBJ1-4	TGTGCCAGTAACCTTCAGGGAGGGGGTGAAAAACTGTTTTTT	CASNLQGGGEKLFF
TRBD1	TRBV11-3	-	TRBJ1-1	TGTGCCAGCAGCTTAACGGGACAGGACACTGAAGCTTTCTTT	CASSLTGQDTEAFF
-	TRBV11-2	-	TRBJ1-2	TGTGCCAGCAATACATTTAAAGGGAGGGGGGAAGGCAACGGCTACACCTTC	CASNTFKGRGEGNGYTF
TRBD1	TRBV7-8	-	TRBJ2-5	TGTGCCAGCAACTCGAGGGGGCCTTGGGAGACCCAGTACTTC	CASNSRGPWETQYF
TRBD2	TRBV5-1	once	TRBJ2-4	TGCGCCAGCAGCCGCGAGGGGAGGGAGGAGAACATTCAGTACTTC	CASSREGREENIQYF
TRBD2	TRBV10-3	-	TRBJ2-3	TGTGCCATCAGTGAATCCATCAGGGAGGGGCGAGGCACAGATACGCAGTATTTT	CAISESIREGRGTDTQYF
-	TRBV7-9	-	TRBJ2-4	TGTGCCAGCAGCTTAATAGGCCGGCGGCAGCTCGGGGCCAAAAACATTCAGTACTTC	CASSLIGRRQLGAKNIQYF
TRBD1	TRBV28	-	TRBJ1-5	TGTGCCAGCATTTGGGGACAGGTCAATCAGCCCCAGCATTTT	CASIWGQVNQPQHF
TRBD1	TRBV6-5	-	TRBJ2-1	TGTGCCAGCAGTTACTCTGGACAGGCCTACAATGAGCAGTTCTTC	CASSYSGQAYNEQFF
-	TRBV5-5	-	TRBJ2-3	TGTGCCAGCAGCGCGGACAGTAGCACAGATACGCAGTATTTT	CASSADSSTDTQYF
-	TRBV28	-	TRBJ2-2	TGTGCCAGCAGTTTACACACGAACACCGGGGAGCTGTTTTTT	CASSLHTNTGELFF
-	TRBV9	-	TRBJ1-2	TGTGCCAGCAACCTGGGGGCACCCTATGGCTACACCTTC	CASNLGAPYGYTF
-	TRBV6-5	once	TRBJ1-3	TGTGCCAGCAGTTCCGCGGGACGGATCTCTGGAAACACCATATATTTT	CASSSAGRISGNTIYF
TRBD2	TRBV7-9	-	TRBJ2-2	TGTGCCAGCAGCAATTTGCGCGGGGGGTACGGCACCGGGGAGCTGTTTTTT	CASSNLRGGYGTGELFF
TRBD1	TRBV6-5	many	TRBJ1-5	TGTGCCAGCGCAGGGACAGGGGATCAGCCCCAGCATTTT	CASAGTGDQPQHF
-	TRBV29-1	-	TRBJ2-2	TGCAGCGTTGATGGGGGGGCCCACACCGGGGAGCTGTTTTTT	CSVDGGAHTGELFF
TRBD1	TRBV28	-	TRBJ2-6	TGTGCCAGCGGGGACAGATACTCTGGGGCCAACGTCCTGACTTTC	CASGDRYSGANVLTF
TRBD1	TRBV19	-	TRBJ1-4	TGTGCCAGTAAAACGACAGGGGTAGATGAAAAACTGTTTTTT	CASKTTGVDEKLFF
-	TRBV7-2	-	TRBJ1-2	TGTGCCAGCAGCTTAAGGGAGGTATCGAAAGGCTACACCTTC	CASSLREVSKGYTF
-	TRBV19	-	TRBJ2-6	TGTGCCAGTAGTAGAGGGCTTTCTAACTCAGGGGCCAACGTCCTGACTTTC	CASSRGLSNSGANVLTF
TRBD1	TRBV7-8	once	TRBJ1-1	TGTGCCAGCAGCTTAAACTCCAGGGGGCCGTTAAGAAGAATGAACACTGAAGCTTTCTTT	CASSLNSRGPLRRMNTEAFF
-	TRBV4-1	-	TRBJ2-4	TGCGCCAGCAGCCAAACACAGGGAAACATTCAGTACTTC	CASSQTQGNIQYF
TRBD1	TRBV10-3	-	TRBJ1-5	TGTGCCATCAGTAGCGGACAGGGAAGTCAGCCCCAGCATTTT	CAISSGQGSQPQHF
-	TRBV11-2	-	TRBJ1-2	TGTGCCAGCAGCTTAGATCGGTCAGGTACCTATGGCTACACCTTC	CASSLDRSGTYGYTF
TRBD1	TRBV19	-	TRBJ1-1	TGTGCCAGTACCCCCACCCGCAGGGGGTTTGCTTTCTTT	CASTPTRRGFAFF
-	TRBV9	-	TRBJ1-6	TGTGCCAGCAGCGTTACAGACATCAATTCACCCCTCCACTTT	CASSVTDINSPLHF
TRBD1	TRBV27	-	TRBJ2-7	TGTGCCAGCAGTTTTGCTTCCGGGACAGGGATCTACGAGCAGTACTTC	CASSFASGTGIYEQYF
TRBD1	TRBV5-1	-	TRBJ1-1	TGCGCCAGCAGCCTGGACAGGGCGGGCACTGAAGCTTTCTTT	CASSLDRAGTEAFF
TRBD1	TRBV9	few	TRBJ2-1	TGTGCCAGCAGCGGCGGGACAGGGCTCTACAATGAGCAGTTCTTC	CASSGGTGLYNEQFF
TRBD1	TRBV7-2	many	TRBJ2-5	TGTGCCAGCAGCCAAACGACAGGGGGCTTGGAGACCCAGTACTTC	CASSQTTGGLETQYF
TRBD1	TRBV18	-	TRBJ1-4	TGTGCCAGCTCTCTAAGTATCGGGGACAGAGTTGAAAAACTGTTTTTT	CASSLSIGDRVEKLFF